This passage covers 9 T cell receptor beta chains from one sample sequenced in a study of cytomegalovirus exposure and HLA in healthy donors. With 60 Vbeta and 13 Jbeta primers, the PCR was carried out. Measured with immunoSEQ multiplex PCR; TCRdb has only the in-frame clones, and not every one. This sample yields around 130,000 clones, of which around 8.5% are seen a single time; under 5.5% belongs to the top ten. The sequencing input was PBMCs. These receptors originate from a man aged 40-50 years in good health and CMV-seronegative.

The chain carries TRBV11-2 and TRBJ2-3, with 10 bases matching TRBD1. CDR1 and CDR2 (germline): SGHAT, FQNNGV. CDR3 size: 16 residues. Germline trimming cut 3 bases from V and 2 bases from J; bases unmatched to any gene: 5. CDR3 residues: CASSFRTGGLTDTQYF. The CDR3 nucleotides read TGTGCCAGCAGCTTCCGGACAGGGGGACTCACAGATACGCAGTATTTT. The full variable domain, in which reference TRBV11-2 and TRBJ2-3 provide the parts outside the CDR3, is EAGVAQSPRYKIIEKRQSVAFWCNPISGHATLYWYQQILGQGPKLLIQFQNNGVVDDSQLPKDRFSAERLKGVDSTLKIQPAKLEDSAVYLCASSFRTGGLTDTQYFGPGTRLTVL.

This clone was picked up a small number of times. This chain connects TRBV7-9 to TRBJ1-4, with a weak D call TRBD1 (5 bases). V lost 1 base to trimming and J lost 8 bases, with 11 bases between them. The CDR3 runs 14 residues. The germline V gene encodes CDR1 SEHNR and CDR2 FQNEAQ (reference sequence). The CDR3 bases are TGTGCCAGCAGCTTAGAAGGCGGGGCGGAAAAACTGTTTTTT. Protein product: CASSLEGGAEKLFF.

This clone has only a few counts. The chain uses TRBV9 and TRBJ2-3; 10 bases are a match to TRBD2. After removal of 2 bases from V and 3 bases from J, the junction contained 3 bases not matched to a gene. The CDR3 is 15 amino acids. Germline CDR1 reads SGDLS; CDR2 reads YYNGEE. DNA of the CDR3: TGTGCCAGCAGCGTCGAGCGGGGGGGAACAGATACGCAGTATTTT. It specifies CASSVERGGTDTQYF. Full variable domain (missing parts from reference TRBV9 and TRBJ2-3): DSGVTQTPKHLITATGQRVTLRCSPRSGDLSVYWYQQSLDQGLQFLIQYYNGEERAKGNILERFSAQQFPDLHSELNLSSLELGDSALYFCASSVERGGTDTQYFGPGTRLTVL.

The chain joins TRBV15 to TRBJ2-3; 8 bases fit TRBD2. V trimming: 0 bases; J trimming: 0 bases; junction bases outside the gene matches: 5. Germline CDR1 LNHNV, CDR2 YYDKDF (reference sequence). The CDR3 spans 17 residues. The CDR3, as DNA: TGTGCCACCAGCAGAGATGGGGCGGGGGGAAGCACAGATACGCAGTATTTT. The encoded protein is CATSRDGAGGSTDTQYF.

The chain joins TRBV6-6 to TRBJ1-2; 7 positions agree with TRBD1. This CDR3 region has 14 residues. Germline V gene sequence: CDR1 MNHNY, CDR2 SVGAGI (reference sequence). The ends lost 4 bases at V and 5 bases at J; junction bases unmatched: 7. The CDR3 DNA reads as TGTGCCAGCAGTTCAGCCGACAGGGCATATGGCTACACCTTC. Translating gives CASSSADRAYGYTF.

This clone was picked up a small number of times. The chain uses TRBV7-2 and TRBJ1-1; D not certain. Germline-derived CDR1 and CDR2 are SGHTA and FQGNSA. The V end lost 2 bases, the J end lost 4 bases, and 11 bases lay between the germline ends. The CDR3 contains 14 residues. The CDR3 is CASSLTSGSTEAFF. DNA for the CDR3: TGTGCCAGCAGCTTAACCTCTGGGAGCACTGAAGCTTTCTTT.

This clone was seen more than once but under ten times. The V and J genes are TRBV29-1 and TRBJ1-1; D is unresolved. The CDR3 contains 9 residues. The V end was cut by 8 bases, the J end by 5 bases, with 6 bases between. CDR1 is SQVTM, CDR2 ANQGSEA, per germline. CDR3 in amino acids: CSTGTEAFF. Written as DNA, the CDR3 is TGCAGCACGGGGACTGAAGCTTTCTTT.

This clone was detected a few times. The chain combines TRBV5-1 with TRBJ2-6, with no clear D. CDR3 length equals 18 residues. The germline V gene encodes CDR1 SGHRS and CDR2 YFSETQ. Deletions cut 0 bases from V and 0 bases from J, with 13 bases between. CDR3 loop: CASSLVGQVSSGANVLTF. Written as DNA, the CDR3 is TGCGCCAGCAGCTTGGTCGGTCAAGTCTCCTCTGGGGCCAACGTCCTGACTTTC.

V and J are TRBV19 and TRBJ2-5, with 7 bases matching TRBD1. V lost 6 bases and J lost 5; bases outside the gene matches: 6. The CDR3 sequence is 13 residues long. The V gene's germline CDR1 is LNHDA and CDR2 SQIVND (reference sequence). CDR3 nucleotide sequence: TGTGCCAGTAGGCTGGGACAGATGGAGACCCAGTACTTC. Translated: CASRLGQMETQYF. Full variable domain (missing parts from reference TRBV19 and TRBJ2-5): DGGITQSPKYLFRKEGQNVTLSCEQNLNHDAMYWYRQDPGQGLRLIYYSQIVNDFQKGDIAEGYSVSREKKESFPLTVTSAQKNPTAFYLCASRLGQMETQYFGPGTRLLVL.